This T cell receptor (beta chain) originates from a study of shared clonotypes between healthy human individuals. Study at large: With ages of 18 to 49, the donors were a couple of women and a few men.

Clones were read by immunoSEQ multiplex PCR, and TCRdb kept only the in-frame ones, dropping some. The table records 450,000 to 500,000 clones, roughly 85% of them present only once. V lost 6 bases and J 0 bases, leaving 12 bases between the germline ends. Germline V lookup: CDR1 LNHDA, CDR2 SQIVND (reference sequence). The CDR3 runs 15 residues. The TCR originated in a woman aged 40 to 50 in good health. Some clones in this sample may be carry-over from other donors' samples. This chain uses TRBV19 with TRBJ1-3; D ambiguous. Sequencing used PBMCs. The CDR3 region has the DNA TGTGCCAGTAGCCTTGCACAGTCCTCTGGAAACACCATATATTTT. The encoded protein is CASSLAQSSGNTIYF.